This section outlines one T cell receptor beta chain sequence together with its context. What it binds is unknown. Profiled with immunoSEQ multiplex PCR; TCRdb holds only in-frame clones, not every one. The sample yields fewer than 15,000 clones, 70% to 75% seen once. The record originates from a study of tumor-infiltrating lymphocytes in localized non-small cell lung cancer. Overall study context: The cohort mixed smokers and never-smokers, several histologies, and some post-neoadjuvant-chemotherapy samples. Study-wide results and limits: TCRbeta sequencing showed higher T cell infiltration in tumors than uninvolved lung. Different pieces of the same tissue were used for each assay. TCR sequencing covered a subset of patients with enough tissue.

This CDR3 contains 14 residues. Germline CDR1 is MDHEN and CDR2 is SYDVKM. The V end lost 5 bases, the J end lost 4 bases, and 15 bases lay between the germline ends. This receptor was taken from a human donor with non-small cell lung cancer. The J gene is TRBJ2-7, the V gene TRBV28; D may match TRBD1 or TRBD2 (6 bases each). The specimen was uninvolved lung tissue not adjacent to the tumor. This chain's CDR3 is CASSRGLGLYEQYF. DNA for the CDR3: TGTGCCAGCAGTCGGGGGCTAGGATTGTACGAGCAGTACTTC.